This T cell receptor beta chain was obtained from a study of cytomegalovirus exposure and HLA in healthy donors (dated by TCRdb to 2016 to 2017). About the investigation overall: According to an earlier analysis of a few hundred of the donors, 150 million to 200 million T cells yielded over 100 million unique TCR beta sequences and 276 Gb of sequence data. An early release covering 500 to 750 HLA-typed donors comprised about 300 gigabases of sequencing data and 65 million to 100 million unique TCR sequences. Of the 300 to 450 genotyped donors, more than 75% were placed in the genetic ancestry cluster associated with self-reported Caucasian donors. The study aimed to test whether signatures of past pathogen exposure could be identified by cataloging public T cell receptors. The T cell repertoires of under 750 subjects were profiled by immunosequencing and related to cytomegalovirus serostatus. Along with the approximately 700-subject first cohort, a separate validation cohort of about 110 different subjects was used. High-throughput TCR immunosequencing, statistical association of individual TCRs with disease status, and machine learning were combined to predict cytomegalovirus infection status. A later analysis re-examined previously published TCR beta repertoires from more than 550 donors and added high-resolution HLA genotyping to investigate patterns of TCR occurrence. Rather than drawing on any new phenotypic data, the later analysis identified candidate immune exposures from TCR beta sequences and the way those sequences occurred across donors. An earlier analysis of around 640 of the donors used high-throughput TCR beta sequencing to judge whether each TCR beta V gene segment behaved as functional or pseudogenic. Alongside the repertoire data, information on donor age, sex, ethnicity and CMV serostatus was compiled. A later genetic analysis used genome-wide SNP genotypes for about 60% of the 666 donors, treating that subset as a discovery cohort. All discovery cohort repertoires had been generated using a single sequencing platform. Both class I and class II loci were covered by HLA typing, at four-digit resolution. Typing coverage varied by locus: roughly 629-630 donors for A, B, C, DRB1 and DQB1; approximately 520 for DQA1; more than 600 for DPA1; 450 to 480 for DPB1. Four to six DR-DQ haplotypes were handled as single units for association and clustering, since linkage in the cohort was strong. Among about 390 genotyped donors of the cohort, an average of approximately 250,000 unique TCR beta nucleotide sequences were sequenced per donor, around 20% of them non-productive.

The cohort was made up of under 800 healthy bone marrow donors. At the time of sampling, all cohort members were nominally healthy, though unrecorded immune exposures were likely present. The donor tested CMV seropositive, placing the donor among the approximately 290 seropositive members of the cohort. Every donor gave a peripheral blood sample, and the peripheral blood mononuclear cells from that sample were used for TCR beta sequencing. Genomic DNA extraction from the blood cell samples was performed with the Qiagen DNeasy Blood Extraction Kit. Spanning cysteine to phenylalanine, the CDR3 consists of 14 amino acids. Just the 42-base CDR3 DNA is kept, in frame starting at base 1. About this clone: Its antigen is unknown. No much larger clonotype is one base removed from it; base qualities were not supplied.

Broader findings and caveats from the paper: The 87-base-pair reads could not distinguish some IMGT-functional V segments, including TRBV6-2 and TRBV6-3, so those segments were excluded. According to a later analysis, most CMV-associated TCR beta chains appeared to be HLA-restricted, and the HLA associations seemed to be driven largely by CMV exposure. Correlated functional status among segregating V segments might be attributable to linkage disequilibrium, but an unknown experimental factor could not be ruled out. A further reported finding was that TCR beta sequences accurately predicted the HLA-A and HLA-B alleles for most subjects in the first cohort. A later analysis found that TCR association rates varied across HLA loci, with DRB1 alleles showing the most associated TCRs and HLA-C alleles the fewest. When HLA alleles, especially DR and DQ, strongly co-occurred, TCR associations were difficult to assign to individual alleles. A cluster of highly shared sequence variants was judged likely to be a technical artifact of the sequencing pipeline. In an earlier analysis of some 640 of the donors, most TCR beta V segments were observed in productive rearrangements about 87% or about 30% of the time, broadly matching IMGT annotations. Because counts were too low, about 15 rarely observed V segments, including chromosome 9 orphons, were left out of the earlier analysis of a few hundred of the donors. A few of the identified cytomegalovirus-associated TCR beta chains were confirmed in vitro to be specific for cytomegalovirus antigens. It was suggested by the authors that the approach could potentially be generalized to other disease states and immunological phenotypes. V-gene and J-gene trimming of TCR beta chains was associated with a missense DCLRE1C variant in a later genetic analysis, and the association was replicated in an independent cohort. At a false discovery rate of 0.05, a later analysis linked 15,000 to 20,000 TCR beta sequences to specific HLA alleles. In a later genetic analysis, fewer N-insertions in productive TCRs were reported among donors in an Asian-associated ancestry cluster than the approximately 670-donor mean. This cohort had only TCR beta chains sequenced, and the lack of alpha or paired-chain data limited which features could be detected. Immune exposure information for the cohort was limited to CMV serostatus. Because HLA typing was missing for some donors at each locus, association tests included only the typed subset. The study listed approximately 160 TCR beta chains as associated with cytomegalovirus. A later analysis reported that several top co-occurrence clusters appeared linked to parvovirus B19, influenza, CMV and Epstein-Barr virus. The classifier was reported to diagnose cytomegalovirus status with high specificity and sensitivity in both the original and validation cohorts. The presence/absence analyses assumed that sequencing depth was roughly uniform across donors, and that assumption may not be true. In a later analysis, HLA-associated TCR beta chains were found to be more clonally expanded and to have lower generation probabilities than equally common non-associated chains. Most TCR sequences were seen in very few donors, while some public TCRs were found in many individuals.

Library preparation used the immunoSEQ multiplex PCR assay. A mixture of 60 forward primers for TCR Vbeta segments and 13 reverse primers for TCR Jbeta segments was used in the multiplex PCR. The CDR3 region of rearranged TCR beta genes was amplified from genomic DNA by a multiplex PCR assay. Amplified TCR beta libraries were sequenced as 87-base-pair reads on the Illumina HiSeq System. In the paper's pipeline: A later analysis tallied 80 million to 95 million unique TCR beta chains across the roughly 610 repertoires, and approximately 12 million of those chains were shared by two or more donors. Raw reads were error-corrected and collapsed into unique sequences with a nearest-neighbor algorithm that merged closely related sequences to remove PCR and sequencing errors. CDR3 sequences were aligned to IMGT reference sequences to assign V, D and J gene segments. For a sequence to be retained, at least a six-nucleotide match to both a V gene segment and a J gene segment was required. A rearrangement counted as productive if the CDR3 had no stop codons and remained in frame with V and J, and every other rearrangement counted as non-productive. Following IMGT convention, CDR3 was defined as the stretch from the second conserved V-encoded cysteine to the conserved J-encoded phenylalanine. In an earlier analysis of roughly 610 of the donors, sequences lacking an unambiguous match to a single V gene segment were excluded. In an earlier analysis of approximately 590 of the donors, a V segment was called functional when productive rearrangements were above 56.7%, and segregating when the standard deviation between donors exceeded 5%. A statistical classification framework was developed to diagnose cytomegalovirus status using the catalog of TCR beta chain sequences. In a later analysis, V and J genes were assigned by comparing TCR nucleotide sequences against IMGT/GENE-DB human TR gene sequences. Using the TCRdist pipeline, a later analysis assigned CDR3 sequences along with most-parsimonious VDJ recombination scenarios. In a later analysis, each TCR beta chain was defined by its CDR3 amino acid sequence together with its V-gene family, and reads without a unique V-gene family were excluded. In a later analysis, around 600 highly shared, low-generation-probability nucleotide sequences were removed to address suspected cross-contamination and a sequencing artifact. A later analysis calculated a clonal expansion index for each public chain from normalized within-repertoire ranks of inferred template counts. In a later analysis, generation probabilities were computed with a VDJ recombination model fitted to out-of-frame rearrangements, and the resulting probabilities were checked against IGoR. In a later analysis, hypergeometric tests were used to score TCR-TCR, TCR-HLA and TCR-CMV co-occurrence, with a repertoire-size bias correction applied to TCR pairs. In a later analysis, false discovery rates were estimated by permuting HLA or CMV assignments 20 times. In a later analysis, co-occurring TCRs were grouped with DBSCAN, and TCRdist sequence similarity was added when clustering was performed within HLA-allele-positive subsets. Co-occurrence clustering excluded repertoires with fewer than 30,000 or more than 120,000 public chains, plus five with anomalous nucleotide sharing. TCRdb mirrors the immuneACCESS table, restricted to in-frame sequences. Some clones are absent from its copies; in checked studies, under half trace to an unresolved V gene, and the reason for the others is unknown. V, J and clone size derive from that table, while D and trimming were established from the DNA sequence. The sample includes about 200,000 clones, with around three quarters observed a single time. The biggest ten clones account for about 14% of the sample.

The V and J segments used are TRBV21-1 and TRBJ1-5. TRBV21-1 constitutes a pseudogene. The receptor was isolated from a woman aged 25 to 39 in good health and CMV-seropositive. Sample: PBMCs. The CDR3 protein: CASSKGGGDQPQHF. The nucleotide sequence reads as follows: TGTGCCAGCAGCAAAGGGGGCGGGGACCAGCCCCAGCATTTT.